This TCR beta chain was sequenced in a study of shared clonotypes between healthy human individuals. The assay used deep level. The assay was immunoSEQ multiplex PCR, and TCRdb's table has in-frame clones only and misses some. Seen here are 150,000 to 200,000 clones, approximately 95% observed once, and the top ten hold around 0.067%. Germline trimming cut 0 bases from V and 8 bases from J; bases unmatched to any gene: 6. Germline-derived CDR1 and CDR2 are KGHSH and LQKENI. This CDR3 contains 14 residues. Notes on the study in general: The authors sampled blood alone, and tissue repertoires likely differ.

In regard to this clone: Its antigen is unidentified.

The study drew its donors from healthy HIV-negative adults without recent acute infections or vaccinations. Researchers partitioned CD4+ cells into CD45RA+ naive and CD45RA-negative memory subsets. The receptor's source is a woman between 25 and 40 years old in good health. This chain connects TRBV18 to TRBJ1-1; 7 positions match TRBD1. Sequencing was performed on naive CD4+ T cells sorted from blood. As for subset: CD45RA+ positively selected. The CDR3 nucleotides read TGTGCCAGCTCACCACCGGGACAGAGCCTAGAAGCTTTCTTT. It codes for CASSPPGQSLEAFF. Full variable domain (missing parts from reference TRBV18 and TRBJ1-1): NAGVMQNPRHLVRRRGQEARLRCSPMKGHSHVYWYRQLPEEGLKFMVYLQKENIIDESGMPKERFSAEFPKEGPSILRIQQVVRGDSAAYFCASSPPGQSLEAFFGQGTRLTVV.